This entry is about one T cell receptor (beta chain). The antigen is undetermined. The read stops 3 residues short of the end of the CDR3; the missing end is completed from the germline J gene. The record originates from a study of T cells in women clearing cervical HPV infection. Study summary: Donors had HPV16-related CIN3 or worse; 2 had invasive cancer.

Sequenced by immunoSEQ multiplex PCR; TCRdb stores in-frame clones only, minus some. The sample includes fewer than 50,000 clones. General observations from the study: Combining TCR richness with V gene abundances gave approximately 0.84 AUC.

V was clipped by 0 bases and J by 3 bases, with 3 bases between them. Germline CDR1 is DFQATT and CDR2 is SNEGSKA (reference sequence). This CDR3 is 11 amino acids long. Sequences were obtained from blood buffy coat. This TCR was sampled from a woman between 18 and 75 years old with a cervical HPV16 infection that either progressed to CIN3+ or cleared (not recorded which). V and J are TRBV20-1 and TRBJ2-7; D is undetermined. CDR3 DNA (partial): TGCAGTGCTAGAGAACTCTACGAG. Its protein is CSARELYE. The whole CDR3 sequence is CSARELYEQYF.